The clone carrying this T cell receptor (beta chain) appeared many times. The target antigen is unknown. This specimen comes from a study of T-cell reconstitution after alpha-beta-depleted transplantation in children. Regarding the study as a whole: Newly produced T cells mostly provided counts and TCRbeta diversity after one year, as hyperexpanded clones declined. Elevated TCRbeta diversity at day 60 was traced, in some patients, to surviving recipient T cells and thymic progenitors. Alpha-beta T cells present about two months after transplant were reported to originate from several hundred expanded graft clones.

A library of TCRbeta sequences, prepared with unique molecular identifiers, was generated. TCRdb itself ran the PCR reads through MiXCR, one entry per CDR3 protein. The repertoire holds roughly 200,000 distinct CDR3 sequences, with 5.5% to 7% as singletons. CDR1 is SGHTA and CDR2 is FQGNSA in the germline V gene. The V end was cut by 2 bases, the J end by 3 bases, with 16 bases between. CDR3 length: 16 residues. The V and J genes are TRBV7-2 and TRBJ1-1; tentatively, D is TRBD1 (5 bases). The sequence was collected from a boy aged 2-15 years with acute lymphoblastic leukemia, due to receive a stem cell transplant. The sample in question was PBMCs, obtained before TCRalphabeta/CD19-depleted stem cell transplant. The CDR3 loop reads CASSLSAGFGYTEAFF. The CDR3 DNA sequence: TGTGCCAGCAGCTTAAGTGCAGGGTTCGGGTACACTGAAGCTTTCTTT. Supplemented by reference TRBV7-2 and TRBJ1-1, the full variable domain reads GAGVSQSPSNKVTEKGKDVELRCDPISGHTALYWYRQSLGQGLEFLIYFQGNSAPDKSGLPSDRFSAERTGGSVSTLTIQRTQQEDSAVYLCASSLSAGFGYTEAFFGQGTRLTVV.